Described below is a single T cell receptor (beta chain) sequence and its context. At least ten counts were recorded for this clonotype. This receptor's antigen is unknown. No quality values exist for individual bases; no much larger clone is one base distant. This record belongs to a study of T-cell reconstitution after alpha-beta-depleted transplantation in children (dated by TCRdb to 2016 to 2018). As for the study more broadly: Using TCR repertoire profiling, the study followed T-cell immune reconstitution in a quantitative way in children after TCRalphabeta/CD19-depleted allogeneic hematopoietic cell transplantation. On the study overall, not on this receptor specifically: Apparently early alphabetaT-cell count recovery about two months after transplant reportedly relied on only several hundred rapidly expanded clones derived from non-depleted graft cells. In some patients, high TCRbeta diversity at day 60 was attributed to recipient T cells and intrathymic progenitors that had survived conditioning. Over subsequent months, a decline in hyperexpanded clone frequencies was noted, and after one year, T-cell counts and TCRbeta diversity were mostly ascribed to newly produced T cells.

To prepare the library, PCR was applied. Instrument on record: Illumina HiSeq 2500. Molecular barcoding was employed in the preparation of TCR libraries, with unique molecular identifiers being used to normalize TCRbeta repertoire quantification. Using fastp trimming at Q25 and MiXCR clonotype assembly, TCRdb reanalyzed the public sequencing data and kept in-frame beta chains. Each entry merges the rows of one CDR3 protein and shows their most common DNA and genes. The sample has 200,000 to 250,000 distinct CDR3 sequences on record, over 20% of them singletons. Of the sample, around 2.5% is held by the ten largest clones. The CDR3 sequence holds 16 residues, the cysteine and phenylalanine included. Solely the CDR3 DNA is kept, with 48 bases framed from the first base. From V the trimming removes 6 bases and from J it removes 9 bases, while the gene matches leave 10 bases of the junction unaccounted for. Per the germline V gene, MNHEY is the CDR1 and SVGAGI is the CDR2.

The label giving this sample's treatment or condition can be read as: allogeneic hematopoietic cell transplantation with graft depleted of TCRalphabeta T cells and CD19 B cells. The children who served as transplant recipients had been given grafts of TCRalphabeta/CD19-depleted allogeneic hematopoietic cells. The rearranged segments are TRBV6-5 and TRBJ2-1; the central 14 bases match TRBD2. The material was PBMCs, obtained before TCRalphabeta/CD19-depleted stem cell transplant. This clonotype was obtained from a girl aged 2-9 years with Fanconi anemia, due to receive a stem cell transplant. The CDR3 reads as follows: CASSPRTSGRMGEQFF. The sequenced DNA is TGTGCCAGCAGCCCAAGGACTAGCGGGAGGATGGGTGAGCAGTTCTTC.